A selection of T cell receptor beta chains follows, all from one sample in a study of T cell responses to AZD1222 COVID-19 vaccine. Clones were read by immunoSEQ multiplex PCR, and TCRdb kept only the in-frame ones, dropping some. The data hold about 190,000 clones, with approximately 91% observed a single time. Sequencing was performed on peripheral blood, taken on day 0 of AZD1222 vaccination. The source of these receptors is an adult in good health. Each CDR3 is given without its conserved first and last residue. Size is omitted from some rows. Given values are once, few, many or a class for expanded clones.

abundance	v_gene	CDR3aa
few	TRBV19	ASARGRDQPQH
-	TRBV2	ASSVFRAGQPQH
-	TRBV11-2	ASSRDRGYGYT
-	TRBV19	ASTRPFSGANVLT
-	TRBV2	ASSKRGGTEAF
-	TRBV7-9	ASSAQTGGWRNTEAF
-	TRBV19	ASSIGDYTQY
-	TRBV4-2	ASSQGQAYEQY
once	TRBV11-2	ASSLQLGGTGELF
-	TRBV9	ASSVGKGGYEQY
-	TRBV7-3	ASRQQGSETQY
-	TRBV6-5	ASRGWRERYEQY
-	TRBV19	ASSIIGQGARWNEQF
-	TRBV3-1/TRBV3-2	ASSQDLYDEQF
-	TRBV21-1	ASTPPDREGASEKLF
-	TRBV4-1	ASSQNTGEETQY
few	TRBV14	ASSQVAAYEQY
-	TRBV5-6	ASSFGTAYNEQF
-	TRBV27	ASSLGGSQYGKLF
-	TRBV6-1	ASSEWVSTNYGYT
-	TRBV19	ASSISDERFGDNEQF
-	TRBV19	ASSKNFYQPQH
-	TRBV2	ASRLTDTQY
few	TRBV15	ATSKPSGEETQY
-	TRBV18	ASSLRDRDPRGQY
once	TRBV7-3	ASSTSRGDYNEQF
once	TRBV12-3/TRBV12-4	ASRPGNTEAF
once	TRBV27	ASSLTGANYGYT
-	TRBV3-1/TRBV3-2	ASSLGGNYEQY
-	TRBV5-3	ARRRRRRDGYT
-	TRBV27	ASSLSLTSGRLYEQY
-	TRBV29-1	SVDSGSSYNEQF
-	TRBV3-1/TRBV3-2	ASSQDPVGLGYRTGGTQY
-	TRBV2	ASSGRQRNTGELF
-	TRBV5-1	ASSVASEDYT
-	TRBV11-2	ASSLVDRGPGWTEAF
-	TRBV28	GCGAGNEKLF
-	TRBV25-1	ASSEPLGVGSYEQY
-	TRBV6-6	ASSAQGFQETQY
-	TRBV28	ASSTSPFQERAQY
-	TRBV7-2	ASSLSGGGYSSYEQY
once	TRBV7-2	ASSLDPGLAALTQY
-	TRBV6-2/TRBV6-3	ASSDLTGERDGYT
-	TRBV3-1/TRBV3-2	ASSENSNQPQH
-	TRBV6-5	ASSYPEGGELF
-	TRBV4-2	ASSRVSWTESEKLF
-	TRBV14	ASSQDLGGRYTDTQY
-	TRBV19	ASSILGQGSDEQY
-	TRBV29-1	SVVGGGYT
-	TRBV25-1	ASSDFVLGNTEAF
-	TRBV18	ASSPPGLAGGLQETQY
-	TRBV6-2/TRBV6-3	ASSYSLAGGYNEQF
-	TRBV18	ASSPGQGAYQPQH
-	TRBV6-5	ASSYSGPYGYT
-	TRBV29-1	SAKGLRNTGELF
once	TRBV5-1	ASSGRGQGPSNSYNSPLH
-	TRBV12-3/TRBV12-4	ASRGGNTIY
-	TRBV7-9	ASSLPGDSPLH